This T cell receptor beta chain was captured in a study of shared clonotypes between healthy human individuals. With regard to this clone: Its antigen remains unidentified.

The V gene's germline CDR1 is PRHDT and CDR2 FYEKMQ (reference sequence). The CDR3 contains 16 residues. V lost 1 base and J lost 5, with 18 bases in between. As handled by the study authors: For the immunoSEQ data, sequences were junction-only without quality scores, so filtering differed. The assay was immunoSEQ multiplex PCR, and TCRdb's table has in-frame clones only and misses some. Clone size and the V and J calls come from that table; the DNA yielded D and trimming. The data contain fewer than 550,000 clones, over 60% of them singletons. Notes on the study in general: Sampling involved blood alone; tissue repertoires likely differ.

The chain combines TRBV13 with TRBJ2-7; D is unclear. Material: PBMCs. This TCR derives from a woman between 40 and 50 years old in good health. Some clones in this sample may be carry-over from other donors' samples. CDR3 residues: CASSLVGAWKRNEQYF. The CDR3 nucleotides read TGTGCCAGCAGCTTAGTTGGTGCGTGGAAAAGAAACGAGCAGTACTTC. Complete variable domain (other parts from reference TRBV13 and TRBJ2-7): AAGVIQSPRHLIKEKRETATLKCYPIPRHDTVYWYQQGPGQDPQFLISFYEKMQSDKGSIPDRFSAQQFSDYHSELNMSSLELGDSALYFCASSLVGAWKRNEQYFGPGTRLTVT.